These 28 T cell receptor beta chains were all obtained from the same sample, sequenced in a study of blood T cells in healthy people across ages (dated by TCRdb to 2014 to 2015). Library method: 5' RACE. The sequencer listed for this sample is Illumina HiSeq 2500. The second PCR ran for about 6 to 11 cycles and used a J-beta primer mix along with a sample-barcoded 5' primer. Clones were called with MiXCR by TCRdb after fastp trimmed the public reads at Q25, and only in-frame beta chains were retained. Rows matching on CDR3 protein sequence are summarized as one entry with the most common DNA and genes. The sample records some 900,000 distinct CDR3 sequences, under 50% of which are singletons. The leading ten clones occupy about an eighth of the sample. Sequenced material: blood. Receptors were obtained from a man aged 25 to 40 in good health.

In this sample, this clonotype turned up once. The V and J genes are TRBV10-3 and TRBJ2-3; D is undetermined. Per the germline V gene, CDR1 is ENHRY and CDR2 is SYGVKD. Trimming pared 2 bases from V and 6 bases from J, leaving 9 bases between. The CDR3 runs to 13 residues. The CDR3 DNA follows: TGTGCCATCAGTGAGGATCCCGCGGATACGCAGTATTTT. This codes for CAISEDPADTQYF.

The gene calls are TRBV7-2 and TRBJ2-7; tentatively, D is TRBD1 or TRBD2 (5 bases each). The CDR3 has 12 residues. Trimming pared 4 bases from V and 7 bases from J, leaving 11 bases between. CDR1 is SGHTA and CDR2 is FQGNSA in the germline V gene. The CDR3 coding sequence is TGTGCCAGCAGCTACGGGACCCTGGAGCAGTACTTC. Residues: CASSYGTLEQYF.

This clonotype has more than one count but fewer than ten. The chain carries TRBV6-6 and TRBJ1-2; the D is unclear. The CDR3 covers 14 residues. V lost 0 bases, J lost 2 bases, and 7 bases lay in between. CDR1 is MNHNY, CDR2 SVGAGI, per germline (reference sequence). The CDR3 loop reads CASSYSPANYGYTF. DNA of the CDR3: TGTGCCAGCAGTTACTCCCCTGCCAACTATGGCTACACCTTC.

CDR3 DNA: TGTGCCAGCAGAGGATACTCTGGAAACACCATATATTTT. Translated: CASRGYSGNTIYF. The chain links TRBV25-1 to TRBJ1-3, with D uncertain. The CDR3 consists of 13 residues. The ends were cut back, 6 bases at V and 0 bases at J, with 6 bases in the middle. Per germline, CDR1 MGHDK and CDR2 SYGVNS.

J is TRBJ1-2 and V is TRBV9; D is uncertain. The CDR3 is 12 residues long. Trimming pared 4 bases from V and 4 bases from J, leaving 8 bases between. Germline V gene data show CDR1 as SGDLS and CDR2 as YYNGEE. CDR3 sequence reads: CASSSQIYGYTF. CDR3 nucleotides: TGTGCCAGCAGCTCCCAGATCTATGGCTACACCTTC. Supplemented by reference TRBV9 and TRBJ1-2, the full variable domain reads DSGVTQTPKHLITATGQRVTLRCSPRSGDLSVYWYQQSLDQGLQFLIQYYNGEERAKGNILERFSAQQFPDLHSELNLSSLELGDSALYFCASSSQIYGYTFGSGTRLTVV.

This chain links TRBV9 with TRBJ2-3; 8 bases line up with TRBD2. The CDR3 has 16 amino acids. CDR1 SGDLS and CDR2 YYNGEE come from the germline V gene. J was trimmed by 4 bases and V by 0 bases; bases with no gene match: 7. The CDR3 region is CASSVVLGGAADTQYF. CDR3 nucleotide sequence: TGTGCCAGCAGCGTAGTACTCGGGGGGGCCGCAGATACGCAGTATTTT. Using reference TRBV9 and TRBJ2-3 for the parts outside the CDR3, the full variable domain is DSGVTQTPKHLITATGQRVTLRCSPRSGDLSVYWYQQSLDQGLQFLIQYYNGEERAKGNILERFSAQQFPDLHSELNLSSLELGDSALYFCASSVVLGGAADTQYFGPGTRLTVL.

The rearrangement joins TRBV4-3 to TRBJ1-6; D is perhaps TRBD1 (5 bases). Germline V CDR1 and CDR2: LGHNA, YSLEER. With 0 bases removed from V and 13 bases from J, the gap between germline ends came to 16 bases. CDR3 size: 15 residues. CDR3: CASSQDHRRSSPLHF. DNA for the CDR3: TGCGCCAGCAGCCAAGACCACAGGAGGAGTTCGCCCCTCCACTTT.

This rearrangement joins TRBV5-6 to TRBJ1-2, with D possibly matching TRBD1 (6 bases). This CDR3 contains 14 residues. Germline assignment: CDR1 SGHDT and CDR2 YYEEEE. The V and J ends lost 4 bases and 4 bases respectively, with 14 bases between them. CDR3 amino acids: CASSPETGVYGYTF. CDR3 nucleotides: TGTGCCAGCAGCCCCGAGACAGGAGTCTATGGCTACACCTTC.

The chain recombines TRBV4-1 with TRBJ1-2; 9 nucleotides line up with TRBD1. The CDR3 has 15 residues. Unmatched junction bases numbered 5, after V lost 1 base and J lost 5 bases. The germline CDR1 and CDR2 sequences are MGHRA and YSYEKL. Here the CDR3 reads CASSQVGQGWYGYTF. CDR3 coding DNA: TGCGCCAGCAGCCAAGTGGGACAGGGTTGGTATGGCTACACCTTC.

The rearrangement joins TRBV12-3 or TRBV12-4 to TRBJ1-1, with 7 bases lining up with TRBD1. The junction had 7 bases not matched to a gene; V was cut back by 6 bases and J by 0 bases. The CDR3 has 15 amino acids. CDR3: CASRGTAGMNTEAFF. The CDR3 DNA is TGTGCCAGCAGAGGGACAGCAGGTATGAACACTGAAGCTTTCTTT.

This clonotype was picked up many times. The chain employs TRBV4-1 and TRBJ1-5; D perhaps matches TRBD1 (6 bases). The germline V gene has CDR1 MGHRA and CDR2 YSYEKL. The CDR3 is 16 amino acids. Trimming pared 0 bases from V and 3 bases from J, leaving 12 bases between. The CDR3 region is CASSQELTGYNQPQHF. CDR3 DNA sequence: TGCGCCAGCAGCCAAGAACTGACAGGTTACAATCAGCCCCAGCATTTT.

This chain uses TRBV27 with TRBJ1-6, with a weak D call TRBD1 (6 bases). Germline V gene lookup returns CDR1 MNHEY and CDR2 SMNVEV (reference sequence). Trimming left V 4 bases short and J 8 bases short, with 21 bases between. This CDR3 comprises 17 residues. DNA for the CDR3: TGTGCCAGCAGTTCCTTTCCTCTAACAGGGTCGGATTCACCCCTCCACTTT. It specifies CASSSFPLTGSDSPLHF.

The genes are TRBV7-2 and TRBJ2-1; D is unresolved. Germline CDR1 and CDR2: SGHTA and FQGNSA. This CDR3 is built from 11 residues. With 3 bases removed from V and 8 bases from J, the gap between germline ends came to 5 bases. The CDR3 loop is CASSLMDEQFF. DNA for the CDR3: TGTGCCAGCAGCTTGATGGATGAGCAGTTCTTC.

The V gene is TRBV7-2, the J gene TRBJ2-3; 7 bases align to TRBD1. Looked up from germline, CDR1 is SGHTA and CDR2 is FQGNSA. The V segment lost 3 bases and the J segment 9 bases; nucleotides outside the gene matches: 6. The CDR3 covers 13 residues. Here the CDR3 DNA reads TGTGCCAGCAGCTTCCCTCCGGGACAGACGCAGTATTTT. Amino acid sequence: CASSFPPGQTQYF.

This chain uses TRBV12-3 or TRBV12-4 with TRBJ2-5, with D possibly matching TRBD2 (5 bases). V lost 3 bases and J lost 11, with 16 bases in between. The CDR3 spans 13 residues. The CDR3 is CASSFKGVWEQYF. CDR3 bases: TGTGCCAGCAGTTTTAAGGGTGTTTGGGAGCAGTACTTC.

The chain has TRBV30 and TRBJ2-7; D unclear. The CDR3 contains 13 residues. The germline gives CDR1 GTSNPN, CDR2 SVGIG (reference sequence). Trimming cost V 2 bases and J 2 bases, with 10 bases left between them. The CDR3 loop is CAWSLAGPYEQYF. Here the CDR3 DNA reads TGTGCCTGGAGTTTGGCAGGCCCCTACGAGCAGTACTTC.

This clonotype turned up a few times. J is TRBJ1-4 and V is TRBV28; a possible D gene is TRBD1 (6 bases). V was trimmed by 5 bases and J by 0 bases, leaving 10 bases between them. There are 15 residues in the CDR3. CDR1 and CDR2 from the germline V gene are MDHEN and SYDVKM. The CDR3 protein is CASSGAGATNEKLFF. The CDR3, as DNA: TGTGCCAGCAGTGGGGCAGGGGCAACTAATGAAAAACTGTTTTTT.

The chain has TRBV20-1 and TRBJ2-1; 7 nucleotides align to TRBD1. This CDR3 has 16 amino acids. J was trimmed by 4 bases and V by 3 bases; bases with no gene match: 12. The germline gives CDR1 DFQATT, CDR2 SNEGSKA (reference sequence). As DNA, the CDR3 is TGCAGTGCTAGGGAAGGGGTGGGGACAGAGTACAATGAGCAGTTCTTC. Translated, it gives CSAREGVGTEYNEQFF.

The J gene is TRBJ2-7, the V gene TRBV6-6, with D maybe TRBD1 (6 bases). The CDR3 is made up of 14 amino acids. Germline-derived CDR1 and CDR2 are MNHNY and SVGAGI (reference sequence). The V and J ends lost 3 bases and 4 bases respectively, with 13 bases between them. CDR3 residues: CASSYTGSSYEQYF. The CDR3 coding sequence is TGTGCCAGCAGTTATACAGGGAGTAGTTACGAGCAGTACTTC.

The rearrangement links TRBV9 to TRBJ2-5; 8 bases align to TRBD1. The tail of the sequence fits TRBJ2-7 better, so the J call may be wrong. The CDR3 covers 15 residues. Germline CDR1 is SGDLS and CDR2 is YYNGEE. CDR3 sequence: CASSVGTGKSYEQYF. In DNA, the CDR3 is TGTGCCAGCAGCGTAGGGACAGGGAAGAGCTACGAGCAGTACTTC.

Written as DNA, the CDR3 is TGTGCCAGCAGTTACGCGGCGACAGATCAAGAGACCCAGTACTTC. The encoded protein is CASSYAATDQETQYF. The gene calls are TRBV6-6 and TRBJ2-5; D perhaps matches TRBD1 (5 bases). CDR3 length: 15 residues. V was trimmed by 2 bases and J by 2 bases, leaving 12 bases between them. Germline V CDR1 and CDR2: MNHNY, SVGAGI (reference sequence).

A few counts support this clonotype. The gene calls are TRBV4-1 and TRBJ2-7; no firm D call. This CDR3 region has 15 residues. V was cut by 0 bases and J by 2 bases, with 11 bases left in between. Germline lookup yields CDR1 MGHRA and CDR2 YSYEKL. CDR3: CASSQDVSLPYEQYF. The DNA for the CDR3 is TGCGCCAGCAGCCAAGACGTAAGCCTTCCCTACGAGCAGTACTTC.

The V and J genes are TRBV20-1 and TRBJ1-6; D call uncertain. The CDR3 runs 11 residues. V dropped 3 bases and J dropped 16 bases, with 13 bases sitting between them. Looked up from germline, CDR1 is DFQATT and CDR2 is SNEGSKA (reference sequence). Here the CDR3 DNA reads TGCAGTGCTAGCGGTTCCAGTGTTCTCCACTTT. The encoded protein is CSASGSSVLHF.

This clonotype was counted a single time. This rearrangement joins TRBV5-1 to TRBJ1-4; D perhaps matches TRBD1 (6 bases). The germline gives CDR1 SGHRS, CDR2 YFSETQ. The V gene lost 0 bases and the J gene lost 8 bases, with 14 bases spanning the gap. The CDR3 is 15 residues long. This chain's CDR3 is CASSLEGELREKLFF. CDR3 in DNA: TGCGCCAGCAGCTTGGAGGGGGAATTGAGGGAAAAACTGTTTTTT.

Comment on this clonotype: A clone one base away is much larger, so this may be a read error. The chain has TRBV29-1 and TRBJ2-5; a possible D gene is TRBD1 (5 bases). The germline V gene encodes CDR1 SQVTM and CDR2 ANQGSEA. The ends were cut back, 3 bases at V and 11 bases at J, with 16 bases in the middle. The length of the CDR3 is 12 residues. In nucleotides, the CDR3 is TGCAGCGTTGATAGGGGAATAGATGAGCAGTACTTC. Its protein product is CSVDRGIDEQYF.

Ten or more counts support this clonotype. J is TRBJ2-7 and V is TRBV20-1, with D perhaps TRBD1 or TRBD2 (5 bases each). Trimming shortened V by 8 bases and J by 6 bases, and 26 bases separated the two germline ends. This CDR3 comprises 15 residues. Germline V CDR1 and CDR2: DFQATT, SNEGSKA (reference sequence). DNA of the CDR3: TGCAGTACGAAGCTTACCGGGCCCAGAGGGACCGAGCAGTACTTC. It yields the protein CSTKLTGPRGTEQYF.

CDR3 nucleotide sequence: TGCGCCAGCAGCCAGTGGACTAGCGGGGCAGCAGATACGCAGTATTTT. Residues: CASSQWTSGAADTQYF. The chain couples TRBV4-1 to TRBJ2-3; the match to TRBD2 covers 12 bases. The CDR3 has 16 amino acids. V dropped 3 bases and J dropped 4; count of bases not matched to a gene: 5. The V gene's germline CDR1 is MGHRA and CDR2 YSYEKL.

CDR3 protein: CASSEGHSGGASDTQYF. CDR3 DNA sequence: TGTGCCAGCAGTGAAGGTCATAGCGGGGGGGCTTCAGATACGCAGTATTTT. The chain recombines TRBV25-1 with TRBJ2-3, with TRBD2 matching over 11 bases. CDR1 is MGHDK and CDR2 is SYGVNS in the germline V gene. V trimming: 2 bases; J trimming: 4 bases; junction bases outside the gene matches: 8. This CDR3 region has 17 residues. Supplemented by reference TRBV25-1 and TRBJ2-3, the full variable domain reads EADIYQTPRYLVIGTGKKITLECSQTMGHDKMYWYQQDPGMELHLIHYSYGVNSTEKGDLSSESTVSRIRTEHFPLTLESARPSHTSQYLCASSEGHSGGASDTQYFGPGTRLTVL.